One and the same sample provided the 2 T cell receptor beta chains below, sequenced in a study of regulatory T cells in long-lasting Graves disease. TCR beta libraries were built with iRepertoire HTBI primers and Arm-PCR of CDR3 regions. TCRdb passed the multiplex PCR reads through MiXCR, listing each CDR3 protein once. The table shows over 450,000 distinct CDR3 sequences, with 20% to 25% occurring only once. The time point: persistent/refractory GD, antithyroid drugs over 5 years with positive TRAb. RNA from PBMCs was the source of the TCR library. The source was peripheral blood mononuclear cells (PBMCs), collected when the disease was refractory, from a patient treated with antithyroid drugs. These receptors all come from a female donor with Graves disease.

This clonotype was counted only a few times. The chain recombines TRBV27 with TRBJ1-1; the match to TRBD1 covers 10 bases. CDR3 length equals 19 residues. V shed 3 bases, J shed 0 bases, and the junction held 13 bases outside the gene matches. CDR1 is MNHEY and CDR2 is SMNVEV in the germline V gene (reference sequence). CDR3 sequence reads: CASSFAAGTGDGMNTEAFF. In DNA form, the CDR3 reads TGTGCCAGCAGTTTCGCGGCCGGGACAGGGGACGGGATGAACACTGAAGCTTTCTTT.

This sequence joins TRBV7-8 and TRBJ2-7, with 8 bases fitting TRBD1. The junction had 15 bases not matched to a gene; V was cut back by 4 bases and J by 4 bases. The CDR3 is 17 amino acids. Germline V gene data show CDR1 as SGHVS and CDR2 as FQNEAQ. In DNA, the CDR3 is TGTGCCAGCAGCTCAGAACGCGCCGGGACAGGACGATACGAGCAGTACTTC. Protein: CASSSERAGTGRYEQYF.